Only one count was recorded for the clone carrying this T cell receptor beta chain. Its antigen remains unidentified. CDR1 is LNHDA and CDR2 is SQIVND in the germline V gene (reference sequence). The CDR3 extends over 17 amino acids. The V segment lost 5 bases and the J segment 6 bases; nucleotides outside the gene matches: 13. This sample stems from a study of OX40 agonist ivuxolimab in advanced cancers. Across the study: Previous treatment with anti-PD-1, anti-PD-L1 or anti-CTLA-4 therapy was allowed; 40% had received some. Study-wide results and limits: Clonal expansion among partial responders at 0.1-3.0 mg/kg ranked near the lowest. The antigen specificity of the peripheral T cells (those that were expanded) was not determined.

At cycle 4 day 1, cycle 7 day 1, and baseline, blood was sampled. TCRdb keeps only in-frame clones here, not all; method: immunoSEQ multiplex PCR. Of about 110,000 clones listed, around nine tenths are singletons. The sequenced sample was CD4+ or CD8+ T cells sorted from blood, obtained in a trial of the OX40 agonist ivuxolimab. The J gene is TRBJ2-1, the V gene TRBV19; 10 bases agree with TRBD2. The TCR comes from an adult with an advanced solid tumor such as melanoma, head and neck, liver or kidney cancer. The CDR3 loop is CASSGFRLAGGRNEQFF. The CDR3 DNA follows: TGTGCCAGTAGTGGTTTCCGATTAGCGGGGGGCCGCAATGAGCAGTTCTTC.